One sample yielded the 27 T cell receptor beta chains listed below, sequenced in a study of T cells in Graves' hyperthyroidism and ophthalmopathy. RNA transcripts provided the source from which TCR beta CDR3 regions were amplified. Primed by the HTBI set, a first-round RT-PCR was run on the TCR CDR3. TCRdb ran MiXCR on the multiplex PCR reads and lists one entry per CDR3 protein. The sample gives over 200,000 distinct CDR3 sequences, 15% to 20% of which show up once; approximately 40% is in the top ten. Material for sequencing was blood. Receptors originate from a man aged 35-49 years with Graves' hyperthyroidism.

The chain links TRBV5-6 to TRBJ1-3, with TRBD1 as a possible D gene (5 bases). V was trimmed by 2 bases and J by 0 bases, leaving 12 bases between them. Germline CDR1 is SGHDT and CDR2 is YYEEEE. This CDR3 spans 16 amino acids. For the CDR3, the DNA is TGTGCCAGCAGCTTTGAGACAGACTTCTCTGGAAACACCATATATTTT. It yields the protein CASSFETDFSGNTIYF.

This clonotype has ten or more counts. The chain employs TRBV20-1 and TRBJ1-1, with no clear D. CDR1 is DFQATT and CDR2 is SNEGSKA in the germline V gene (reference sequence). Trimming stripped 5 bases from V and 5 bases from J, with 12 bases between. The length of the CDR3 is 12 residues. CDR3 sequence: CSAYSVGTEAFF. DNA of the CDR3: TGCAGTGCTTACTCGGTTGGGACTGAAGCTTTCTTT.

This clonotype was counted only a few times. V and J are TRBV4-3 and TRBJ1-2; TRBD1 might be the D (6 bases). Trimming left V 0 bases short and J 3 bases short, with 11 bases between. CDR1 and CDR2 (germline): LGHNA, YSLEER. CDR3 size: 15 residues. CDR3 nucleotides: TGCGCCAGCAGCCAAGACCGGGACACCCACTATGGCTACACCTTC. It encodes CASSQDRDTHYGYTF.

This clonotype appeared many times. V gene TRBV7-8 combines with J gene TRBJ2-3; D not resolved. Trimming removed 5 bases at V and 5 bases at J, with 8 bases between. This CDR3 contains 12 residues. Germline assignment: CDR1 SGHVS and CDR2 FQNEAQ. CDR3 sequence (DNA): TGTGCCAGCAGCGCCTCTGAAGATACGCAGTATTTT. Translated: CASSASEDTQYF.

At least ten counts were recorded for this clonotype. The chain couples TRBV12-3 or TRBV12-4 to TRBJ2-3, with D perhaps TRBD1 (6 bases). The CDR3 covers 13 residues. V lost 3 bases, J lost 4 bases, and 8 bases lay in between. The CDR3 DNA is TGTGCCAGCAGTTTGGCAGGGGCAGATACGCAGTATTTT. It translates to CASSLAGADTQYF.

Many counts were recorded for this clonotype. The chain links TRBV18 to TRBJ2-5, with 7 bases that match TRBD1. V lost 6 bases and J lost 2; bases outside the gene matches: 3. CDR1 and CDR2 from the germline V gene are KGHSH and LQKENI. This CDR3 has 13 residues. This chain's CDR3 is CASSRQGQETQYF. Here the CDR3 DNA reads TGTGCCAGCTCGCGACAGGGACAAGAGACCCAGTACTTC.

J is TRBJ2-1 and V is TRBV6-4; weak D call: TRBD1 (6 bases). Deletions cut 8 bases from V and 6 bases from J, with 17 bases between. The CDR3 runs to 14 residues. Germline V gene sequence: CDR1 MRHNA, CDR2 SNTAGT. The CDR3 bases are TGTGCCAGCCGACAGGAAACTAGTAGCAATGAGCAGTTCTTC. Its protein is CASRQETSSNEQFF.

This clonotype has a count of ten or more. The rearrangement links TRBV12-3 or TRBV12-4 to TRBJ2-2; D not certain. The CDR3 is 15 amino acids. V was pared by 6 bases and J by 4 bases, with 15 bases between. CDR3 DNA: TGTGCCAGCAGCTCCGCCCTGGGATTCACCGGGGAGCTGTTTTTT. The encoded protein is CASSSALGFTGELFF.

Concerning this clonotype: A much larger clone differs by one base, so this may be a read error. The V call is TRBV20-1, the J call TRBJ2-1; 8 bases are a match to TRBD1. The V gene end was trimmed by 4 bases and the J gene end by 12 bases; junction bases not matched to a gene: 14. The CDR3 is made up of 14 amino acids. The germline V gene has CDR1 DFQATT and CDR2 SNEGSKA (reference sequence). CDR3 protein: CSAMLGQEVGGQFF. CDR3 coding DNA: TGCAGTGCTATGCTGGGACAGGAGGTGGGTGGGCAGTTCTTC.

The chain employs TRBV7-9 and TRBJ2-3, with D tentatively TRBD2 (5 bases). V dropped 5 bases and J dropped 2 bases, with 17 bases sitting between them. The CDR3 totals 16 residues. Germline CDR1 and CDR2: SEHNR and FQNEAQ (reference sequence). Here the CDR3 reads CASSQTLTTYTDTQYF. CDR3 nucleotides: TGTGCCAGCAGCCAAACCTTGACTACCTACACAGATACGCAGTATTTT. The full variable domain, its missing parts supplied by reference TRBV7-9 and TRBJ2-3, is DTGVSQNPRHKITKRGQNVTFRCDPISEHNRLYWYRQTLGQGPEFLTYFQNEAQLEKSRLLSDRFSAERPKGSFSTLEIQRTEQGDSAMYLCASSQTLTTYTDTQYFGPGTRLTVL.

There are a few counts of this clonotype. V is TRBV6-2 or TRBV6-3 and J is TRBJ1-5; D ambiguous. CDR1 and CDR2 from the germline V gene are MNHEY and SVGEGT. This CDR3 comprises 13 residues. V was clipped by 4 bases and J by 6 bases, with 10 bases between them. As DNA, the CDR3 is TGTGCCAGCAGTTGGAAGTTTTCTCAGCCCCAGCATTTT. Translated, it gives CASSWKFSQPQHF.

Only a few counts were recorded for this clonotype. J is TRBJ2-7 and V is TRBV14; D perhaps matches TRBD2 (6 bases). The germline V and J ends were trimmed by 0 bases and 2 bases, with 14 bases remaining between them. The germline V gene encodes CDR1 SGHDN and CDR2 FVKESK. CDR3 length: 16 amino acids. This CDR3 reads CASSQEVASATYEQYF. Here the CDR3 DNA reads TGTGCCAGCAGCCAAGAAGTAGCTAGCGCGACCTACGAGCAGTACTTC.

This clonotype was detected ten times or more. The chain carries TRBV2 and TRBJ1-1; D is unresolved. Germline V gives CDR1 SNHLY, CDR2 FYNNEI. The CDR3 has 13 amino acids. Trimming cost V 3 bases and J 0 bases, with 5 bases left between them. The CDR3 reads CASSDLMNTEAFF. The DNA of the CDR3 is TGTGCCAGCAGTGATTTAATGAACACTGAAGCTTTCTTT. Full variable domain (missing parts from reference TRBV2 and TRBJ1-1): EPEVTQTPSHQVTQMGQEVILRCVPISNHLYFYWYRQILGQKVEFLVSFYNNEISEKSEIFDDQFSVERPDGSNFTLKIRSTKLEDSAMYFCASSDLMNTEAFFGQGTRLTVV.

There are a few counts of this clonotype. The chain joins TRBV4-2 to TRBJ2-3; 15 positions agree with TRBD2. Trimming cost V 3 bases and J 3 bases; bases outside gene matches: 1. The germline V gene has CDR1 LGHNA and CDR2 YNFKEQ. The CDR3 is 16 amino acids. CDR3 coding DNA: TGTGCCAGCAGCCATGGGACTAGCGGGGGGACAGATACGCAGTATTTT. Translated, it gives CASSHGTSGGTDTQYF.

This clonotype has just a few counts. J is TRBJ1-6 and V is TRBV28; D is undetermined. Trimming removed 5 bases at V and 7 bases at J, with 6 bases between. CDR3 size: 12 residues. Germline CDR1 reads MDHEN; CDR2 reads SYDVKM. The CDR3 region has the DNA TGTGCCAGCAGTATGGGGAATTCACCCCTCCACTTT. Amino acid sequence: CASSMGNSPLHF. Complete variable domain (other parts from reference TRBV28 and TRBJ1-6): DVKVTQSSRYLVKRTGEKVFLECVQDMDHENMFWYRQDPGLGLRLIYFSYDVKMKEKGDIPEGYSVSREKKERFSLILESASTNQTSMYLCASSMGNSPLHFGNGTRLTVT.

This clonotype was detected only a few times. The DNA of the CDR3 is TGCGCCAGCAGCTTGAGCACGGGTAATCAAAATGAAAAACTGTTTTTT. Amino acid sequence: CASSLSTGNQNEKLFF. The chain is built from TRBV5-1 and TRBJ1-4; no clear D. Trimming pared 1 base from V and 5 bases from J, leaving 15 bases between. This CDR3 has 16 residues. Germline V gene data show CDR1 as SGHRS and CDR2 as YFSETQ.

This clonotype was seen repeatedly, ten times or more. The rearrangement uses TRBV27 and TRBJ1-1; D possibly corresponds to TRBD1 (5 bases). The CDR3 has 14 amino acids. Trimming took off 2 bases at V and 3 bases at J, with 10 bases between the two ends. Germline V CDR1 and CDR2: MNHEY, SMNVEV (reference sequence). CDR3 DNA sequence: TGTGCCAGCAGTTTAAGGGGAGGGCACACTGAAGCTTTCTTT. Residues: CASSLRGGHTEAFF.

Many counts were recorded for this clonotype. This chain uses TRBV20-1 with TRBJ1-1; D ambiguous. Trimming pared 5 bases from V and 8 bases from J, leaving 21 bases between. The length of the CDR3 is 14 residues. The germline CDR1 and CDR2 sequences are DFQATT and SNEGSKA (reference sequence). The CDR3 region has the DNA TGCAGTGCTCCAGCAAGGACGCAGCGGCCGGAAGCTTTCTTT. It yields the protein CSAPARTQRPEAFF.

The chain uses TRBV18 and TRBJ1-1, with D maybe TRBD1 (6 bases). The CDR3 extends over 15 amino acids. Trimming took 2 bases from V and 3 from J, leaving 13 bases between them. Germline V gene lookup returns CDR1 KGHSH and CDR2 LQKENI. The CDR3 DNA reads as TGTGCCAGCTCACCAGAGAACACAGGGCACACTGAAGCTTTCTTT. Residues: CASSPENTGHTEAFF.

Ten or more counts support this clonotype. The CDR3, as DNA: TGTGCCATCAACCGTGGGGCCAATCAGCCCCAGCATTTT. Its translation is CAINRGANQPQHF. The chain is built from TRBV10-3 and TRBJ1-5, with D possibly matching TRBD1 (5 bases). The V end was cut by 7 bases, the J end by 3 bases, with 10 bases between. Germline CDR1 reads ENHRY; CDR2 reads SYGVKD. The CDR3 consists of 13 residues.

V is TRBV12-3 or TRBV12-4 and J is TRBJ2-3, with D possibly TRBD1 on 5 matching bases. V gave up 3 bases and J gave up 2 bases, with 27 bases separating them. The CDR3 is made up of 20 amino acids. DNA for the CDR3: TGTGCCAGCAGTTTGGGCCTGGGCAAACAGGCTCGAACTCCCACAGATACGCAGTATTTT. Residues: CASSLGLGKQARTPTDTQYF.

This clonotype has only a few counts. The V gene is TRBV5-1, the J gene TRBJ2-2; D gene unclear. Trimming removed 4 bases at V and 8 bases at J, with 9 bases between. CDR3 length: 12 residues. The germline gives CDR1 SGHRS, CDR2 YFSETQ. CDR3: CASSIPAGELFF. The DNA of the CDR3 is TGCGCCAGCAGCATCCCGGCTGGGGAGCTGTTTTTT.

This clonotype was seen many times. The V gene is TRBV30, the J gene TRBJ1-6, with D possibly TRBD1 on 5 matching bases. Trimming removed 3 bases from V and 7 bases from J, with 16 bases in between. CDR1 is GTSNPN, CDR2 SVGIG, per germline (reference sequence). The CDR3 has 15 amino acids. The CDR3 DNA is TGTGCCTGGAGCGAGGGGCAGGGAGGGAATTCACCCCTCCACTTT. This sequence encodes CAWSEGQGGNSPLHF. Combining the CDR3 with reference TRBV30 and TRBJ1-6 gives the whole variable domain SQTIHQWPATLVQPVGSPLSLECTVEGTSNPNLYWYRQAAGRGLQLLFYSVGIGQISSEVPQNLSASRPQDRQFILSSKKLLLSDSGFYLCAWSEGQGGNSPLHFGNGTRLTVT.

The chain has TRBV20-1 and TRBJ1-3, with D tentatively TRBD1 (5 bases). Germline V gives CDR1 DFQATT, CDR2 SNEGSKA (reference sequence). The CDR3 runs to 12 residues. Trimming cost V 3 bases and J 2 bases, with 5 bases left between them. The CDR3 nucleotides read TGCAGTGCTAGGACAGCTGGAAACACCATATATTTT. Translated, it gives CSARTAGNTIYF.

Ten or more counts support this clonotype. The genes are TRBV18 and TRBJ1-3, with D unresolved. This CDR3 has 16 residues. V was pared by 0 bases and J by 0 bases, with 9 bases between. CDR1 and CDR2 from the germline V gene are KGHSH and LQKENI. CDR3 protein: CASSPPAGPSGNTIYF. CDR3 in DNA: TGTGCCAGCTCACCACCCGCAGGTCCCTCTGGAAACACCATATATTTT.

There are many counts of this clonotype. The gene calls are TRBV5-6 and TRBJ2-7; D gene ambiguous. Trimming left V 5 bases short and J 0 bases short, with 15 bases between. CDR3 length: 15 amino acids. Germline CDR1 SGHDT, CDR2 YYEEEE. The CDR3 is CASSTDPVGSYEQYF. The CDR3 bases are TGTGCCAGCAGTACGGACCCGGTGGGCTCCTACGAGCAGTACTTC.

This clonotype was detected many times. The J gene is TRBJ2-2, the V gene TRBV7-2; 7 bases map to TRBD2. The CDR3 sequence is 17 residues long. The germline V gene has CDR1 SGHTA and CDR2 FQGNSA. Trimming removed 1 base from V and 1 base from J; junction bases left unmatched: 6. The CDR3 is CASSLGASGGNTGELFF. CDR3 bases: TGTGCCAGCAGCTTAGGCGCTTCGGGGGGGAACACCGGGGAGCTGTTTTTT.